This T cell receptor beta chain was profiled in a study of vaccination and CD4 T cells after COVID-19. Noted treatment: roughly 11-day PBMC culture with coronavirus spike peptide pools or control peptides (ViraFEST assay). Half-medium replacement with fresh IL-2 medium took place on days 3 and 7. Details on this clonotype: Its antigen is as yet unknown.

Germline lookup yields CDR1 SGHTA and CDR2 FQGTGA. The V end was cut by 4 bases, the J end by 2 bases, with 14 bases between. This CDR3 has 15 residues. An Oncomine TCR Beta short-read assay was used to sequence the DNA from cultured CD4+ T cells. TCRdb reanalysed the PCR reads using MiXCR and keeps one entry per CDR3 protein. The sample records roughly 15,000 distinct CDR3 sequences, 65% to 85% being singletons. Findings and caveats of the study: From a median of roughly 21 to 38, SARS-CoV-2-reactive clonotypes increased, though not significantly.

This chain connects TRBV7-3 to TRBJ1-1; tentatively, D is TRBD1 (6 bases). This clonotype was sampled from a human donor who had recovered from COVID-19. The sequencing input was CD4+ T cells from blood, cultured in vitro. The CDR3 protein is CASSSRGHSNTEAFF. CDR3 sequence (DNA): TGTGCCAGCAGCTCCCGGGGACATAGTAACACTGAAGCTTTCTTT.